What follows are 2 T cell receptor beta chains derived from one specimen sequenced in a study of cytomegalovirus exposure and HLA in healthy donors. This table comes from immunoSEQ multiplex PCR, and its TCRdb copy is limited to in-frame clones, with some not included. This sample has approximately 150,000 clones; around 82% occur once, and the top ten carry 10%. The sample taken for sequencing was PBMCs. Receptor source: a man aged 25-40 years in good health and CMV-seropositive.

V is TRBV6-5 and J is TRBJ2-2; TRBD1 matches 10 bases. The CDR3 is 16 residues long. CDR1 is MNHEY, CDR2 SVGAGI, per germline. V trimming: 2 bases; J trimming: 6 bases; junction bases outside the gene matches: 6. The CDR3 is CASSYGTGDFSGELFF. CDR3 in DNA: TGTGCCAGCAGTTACGGGACAGGGGATTTCTCCGGGGAGCTGTTTTTT.

This chain joins TRBV28 and TRBJ1-4, with 9 positions matching TRBD1. CDR1 and CDR2 from the germline V gene are MDHEN and SYDVKM. The CDR3 extends over 16 amino acids. Unmatched junction bases numbered 5, after V lost 4 bases and J lost 2 bases. The chain's CDR3 is CASSYTTGGTNEKLFF. In nucleotides, the CDR3 is TGTGCCAGCAGTTACACAACAGGGGGCACTAATGAAAAACTGTTTTTT.